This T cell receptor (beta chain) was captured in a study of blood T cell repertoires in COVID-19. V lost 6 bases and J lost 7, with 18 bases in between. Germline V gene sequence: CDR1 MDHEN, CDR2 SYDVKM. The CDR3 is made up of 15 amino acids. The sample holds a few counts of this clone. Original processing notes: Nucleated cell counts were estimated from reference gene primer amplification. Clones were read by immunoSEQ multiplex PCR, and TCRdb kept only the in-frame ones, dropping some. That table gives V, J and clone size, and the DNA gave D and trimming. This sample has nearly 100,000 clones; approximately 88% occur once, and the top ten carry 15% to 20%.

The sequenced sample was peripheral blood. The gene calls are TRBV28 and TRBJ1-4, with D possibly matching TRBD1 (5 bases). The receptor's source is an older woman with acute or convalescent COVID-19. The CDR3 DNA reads TGTGCCAGCAGAAAGAAGGGGTCCTCGGTTGAAAAACTGTTTTTT. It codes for CASRKKGSSVEKLFF.